These 22 T cell receptor beta chains were all obtained from the same sample, sequenced in a study of blood T cell repertoires in COVID-19. This table comes from immunoSEQ multiplex PCR, and its TCRdb copy is limited to in-frame clones, with some not included. Among about 200,000 clones, about 94% were seen once, and the ten largest hold about 0.8%. The specimen was peripheral blood. These receptors all stem from a man in his 60s with COVID-19, enrolled during active disease.

This clone was seen more than once but under ten times. The chain carries TRBV9 and TRBJ2-1; 13 positions match TRBD2. V lost 3 bases and J lost 0; bases outside the gene matches: 9. Per the germline V gene, CDR1 is SGDLS and CDR2 is YYNGEE. The CDR3 length is 19 residues. The CDR3 DNA follows: TGTGCCAGCAGCGCCCGACTAGCGGGAGGTTTTAGCTCCTACAATGAGCAGTTCTTC. This translates into CASSARLAGGFSSYNEQFF.

The chain has TRBV5-5 and TRBJ2-7, with 10 positions matching TRBD2. The CDR3 has 15 residues. Trimming cost V 0 bases and J 7 bases; bases outside gene matches: 7. In germline, CDR1 is SGHKS, CDR2 YYEKEE (reference sequence). For the CDR3, the DNA is TGTGCCAGCAGCTTGGGGGGGACTAGCGTCGAAGAGCAGTACTTC. Residues: CASSLGGTSVEEQYF.

CDR3 loop: CASSKRVVNTEAFF. In DNA form, the CDR3 reads TGTGCCAGCAGCAAACGGGTGGTCAACACTGAAGCTTTCTTT. The chain links TRBV9 to TRBJ1-1, with no clear D. The length of the CDR3 is 14 residues. Germline V lookup: CDR1 SGDLS, CDR2 YYNGEE. The V end lost 4 bases, the J end lost 2 bases, and 12 bases lay between the germline ends.

This clone was observed a single time. V gene TRBV25-1 combines with J gene TRBJ2-3; a possible D gene is TRBD2 (6 bases). Trimming left V 9 bases short and J 1 base short, with 17 bases between. Germline V gene lookup returns CDR1 MGHDK and CDR2 SYGVNS. The CDR3 consists of 15 residues. DNA of the CDR3: TGTGCCAGTCAAAAACCGGGAGTCGGCACAGATACGCAGTATTTT. Residues: CASQKPGVGTDTQYF. Complete variable domain (other parts from reference TRBV25-1 and TRBJ2-3): EADIYQTPRYLVIGTGKKITLECSQTMGHDKMYWYQQDPGMELHLIHYSYGVNSTEKGDLSSESTVSRIRTEHFPLTLESARPSHTSQYLCASQKPGVGTDTQYFGPGTRLTVL.

The genes are TRBV5-5 and TRBJ1-1; 8 bases match TRBD1. Germline V gives CDR1 SGHKS, CDR2 YYEKEE (reference sequence). The CDR3 sequence is 14 residues long. V was pared by 0 bases and J by 10 bases, with 8 bases of the junction left unmatched. CDR3 loop: CASSLAPGGDRAFF. The CDR3 region has the DNA TGTGCCAGCAGCTTGGCCCCAGGGGGCGATCGAGCTTTCTTT.

This chain links TRBV4-1 with TRBJ2-3, with 7 positions matching TRBD1. V shed 0 bases, J shed 4 bases, and the junction held 4 bases outside the gene matches. CDR1 is MGHRA, CDR2 YSYEKL, per germline. CDR3 length: 15 amino acids. The CDR3 sequence is CASSQEDRVPDTQYF. The DNA for the CDR3 is TGCGCCAGCAGCCAAGAAGACAGGGTTCCAGATACGCAGTATTTT.

The rearrangement joins TRBV5-1 to TRBJ2-1; the match to TRBD2 covers 7 bases. Germline V gives CDR1 SGHRS, CDR2 YFSETQ. The ends lost 0 bases at V and 6 bases at J; junction bases unmatched: 6. CDR3 length: 15 amino acids. The chain's CDR3 is CASSLGSGSVNEQFF. The DNA for the CDR3 is TGCGCCAGCAGCTTGGGTAGCGGGTCGGTCAATGAGCAGTTCTTC. The whole variable domain, remainder taken from reference TRBV5-1 and TRBJ2-1, is KAGVTQTPRYLIKTRGQQVTLSCSPISGHRSVSWYQQTPGQGLQFLFEYFSETQRNKGNFPGRFSGRQFSNSRSEMNVSTLELGDSALYLCASSLGSGSVNEQFFGPGTRLTVL.

Comments on this clone: This same CDR3 is encoded by further DNA sequences in the sample. The chain couples TRBV18 to TRBJ1-5; 7 positions agree with TRBD1. V lost 6 bases, J lost 3 bases, and 2 bases stayed unmatched. CDR3 length: 13 amino acids. Germline-derived CDR1 and CDR2 are KGHSH and LQKENI. CDR3 coding DNA: TGTGCCAGCTCTGGACAGGACAATCAGCCCCAGCATTTT. This encodes CASSGQDNQPQHF.

The J gene is TRBJ1-6, the V gene TRBV2; D not certain. The CDR3 contains 16 residues. Per the germline V gene, CDR1 is SNHLY and CDR2 is FYNNEI. V dropped 4 bases and J dropped 9 bases, with 19 bases sitting between them. The CDR3 DNA follows: TGTGCCAGCAGTGTGTCAGGAGGACGGGCTGGTTCACCCCTCCACTTT. This encodes CASSVSGGRAGSPLHF.

This clone was counted only a few times. This chain joins TRBV13 and TRBJ2-5, with 7 nucleotides matching TRBD1. The V gene end was trimmed by 2 bases and the J gene end by 1 base; junction bases not matched to a gene: 1. The CDR3 has 14 amino acids. Per the germline V gene, CDR1 is PRHDT and CDR2 is FYEKMQ (reference sequence). CDR3 amino acids: CASSLRDSQETQYF. DNA of the CDR3: TGTGCCAGCAGCTTACGGGACAGCCAAGAGACCCAGTACTTC.

The chain links TRBV27 to TRBJ1-5; 8 nucleotides align to TRBD1. Trimming took 6 bases from V and 1 from J; bases not matched to a gene: 2. The CDR3 covers 14 residues. CDR1 and CDR2 from the germline V gene are MNHEY and SMNVEV (reference sequence). CDR3: CASSRDRSNQPQHF. The CDR3 coding sequence is TGTGCCAGCAGCAGGGACAGGAGCAATCAGCCCCAGCATTTT.

J is TRBJ1-2 and V is TRBV4-2; the match to TRBD1 covers 7 bases. CDR1 LGHNA and CDR2 YNFKEQ come from the germline V gene. J gave up 2 bases and V 0 bases, and 9 bases lay outside the gene matches. This CDR3 is built from 17 residues. DNA of the CDR3: TGTGCCAGCAGCCAAGACGCAGGGGGAAGGGCGAACTATGGCTACACCTTC. It is translated as CASSQDAGGRANYGYTF.

The chain joins TRBV5-1 to TRBJ2-7, with TRBD2 identical over 11 bases. This CDR3 is built from 16 residues. The germline CDR1 and CDR2 sequences are SGHRS and YFSETQ. Germline trimming cut 2 bases from V and 2 bases from J; bases unmatched to any gene: 6. The CDR3 nucleotides read TGCGCCAGCAGCTTTTCCCTAGCGGGAGGTCCCTACGAGCAGTACTTC. As protein: CASSFSLAGGPYEQYF.

The V and J genes are TRBV28 and TRBJ1-2, with TRBD1 identical over 8 bases. J was trimmed by 9 bases and V by 5 bases; bases with no gene match: 11. This CDR3 is built from 14 residues. Germline lookup yields CDR1 MDHEN and CDR2 SYDVKM. The CDR3 sequence: CASSRTQGARSYTF. The CDR3 region has the DNA TGTGCCAGCAGTCGCACGCAGGGGGCGCGGAGCTACACCTTC.

The chain joins TRBV6-6 to TRBJ2-2; 8 bases agree with TRBD2. CDR3 length equals 18 residues. Germline lookup yields CDR1 MNHNY and CDR2 SVGAGI (reference sequence). Trimming at V came to 6 bases and at J to 2 bases, leaving 14 bases not matched to a gene. CDR3 bases: TGTGCCAGCAGCCGATACGGGCGAGCGGGAGATAACACCGGGGAGCTGTTTTTT. This translates into CASSRYGRAGDNTGELFF.

The J gene is TRBJ1-4, the V gene TRBV5-1, with 8 bases that match TRBD1. The length of the CDR3 is 14 residues. V lost 4 bases, J lost 7 bases, and 6 bases stayed unmatched. From germline, CDR1 is SGHRS and CDR2 YFSETQ. The CDR3 DNA reads as TGCGCCAGCAGCAGCAGGGGGCATGGTGAAAAACTGTTTTTT. The encoded protein is CASSSRGHGEKLFF.

The rearrangement joins TRBV5-4 to TRBJ1-2, with a weak D call TRBD1 (6 bases). With 4 bases removed from V and 8 bases from J, the gap between germline ends came to 12 bases. Germline V gene lookup returns CDR1 SGHNT and CDR2 YYREEE (reference sequence). The CDR3 loop spans 12 amino acids. The CDR3 here is CASSVDSNGYTF. The DNA for the CDR3 is TGTGCCAGCAGCGTGGACAGTAACGGCTACACCTTC.

The V gene is TRBV5-5, the J gene TRBJ1-3; TRBD1 agrees at 12 bases. Unmatched junction bases numbered 6, after V lost 4 bases and J lost 4 bases. Germline lookup yields CDR1 SGHKS and CDR2 YYEKEE (reference sequence). This CDR3 spans 16 amino acids. The CDR3 DNA reads TGTGCCAGCAGCCAGGGACAGGGGGCCGACGGAAACACCATATATTTT. Residues: CASSQGQGADGNTIYF.

The chain uses TRBV30 and TRBJ1-3; tentative D call: TRBD1 (5 bases). CDR3 length: 13 residues. The V and J ends lost 5 bases and 0 bases respectively, with 8 bases between them. The V gene's germline CDR1 is GTSNPN and CDR2 SVGIG (reference sequence). CDR3 nucleotides: TGTGCCTGGCAAGACAGCTCTGGAAACACCATATATTTT. Protein sequence: CAWQDSSGNTIYF.

V usage is TRBV9 and J usage is TRBJ2-2; tentative D call: TRBD2 (6 bases). Trimming removed 2 bases from V and 6 bases from J, with 17 bases in between. CDR1 SGDLS and CDR2 YYNGEE come from the germline V gene. The CDR3 spans 16 residues. The CDR3 here is CASSVRVEGGAGELFF. CDR3 in DNA: TGTGCCAGCAGCGTCCGGGTGGAGGGAGGCGCCGGGGAGCTGTTTTTT. Filled out from reference TRBV9 and TRBJ2-2, the complete variable domain reads DSGVTQTPKHLITATGQRVTLRCSPRSGDLSVYWYQQSLDQGLQFLIQYYNGEERAKGNILERFSAQQFPDLHSELNLSSLELGDSALYFCASSVRVEGGAGELFFGEGSRLTVL.

The V call is TRBV5-8, the J call TRBJ2-1; TRBD2 matches at 8 bases. With V trimmed by 0 bases and J by 0 bases, 5 bases remained unmatched. The V gene's germline CDR1 is SGHTS and CDR2 YDEGEE. The CDR3 runs 17 residues. The CDR3 sequence: CASSLGTSGSSYNEQFF. CDR3 DNA: TGTGCCAGCAGCTTGGGTACCAGCGGGAGCTCCTACAATGAGCAGTTCTTC.

The chain uses TRBV28 and TRBJ1-5; 8 bases match TRBD1. The germline V gene has CDR1 MDHEN and CDR2 SYDVKM. The CDR3 runs to 15 residues. The J segment lost 7 bases and the V segment lost 7 bases, leaving 12 bases of the junction unmatched. CDR3 sequence (DNA): TGTGCCAGCACCTTGGGAGGGCAGGGGGCCCAGCCCCAGCATTTT. This gives the protein CASTLGGQGAQPQHF.